The clone carrying this TCR beta chain was picked up a small number of times. The antigen remains undetermined. The data were taken from a study of T-cell reconstitution after alpha-beta-depleted transplantation in children. Study-wide results and limits: Where alpha-beta T cells came from about two months after transplant was reportedly several hundred expanded graft clones. At the one-year point after transplant, T-cell counts and TCRbeta diversity were found to come mostly from T cells that had been newly produced.

Per germline, CDR1 SGHDN and CDR2 FVKESK. V lost 0 bases to trimming and J lost 6 bases; unmatched junction nucleotides: 11. The CDR3 has 16 amino acids. Preparation of the TCRbeta library used unique molecular identifiers. TCRdb recomputed calls from the PCR reads with MiXCR, one row per CDR3 protein. The sample has 300,000 to 400,000 distinct CDR3 sequences; approximately 20% are singletons. This sequence originates from a male patient between 10 and 17 years old who had a stem cell transplant for acute lymphoblastic leukemia, so the T cells may come from the graft donor. The starting material was PBMCs, mostly from graft donor cells, obtained 180 days after TCRalphabeta/CD19-depleted stem cell transplant. The rearrangement joins TRBV14 to TRBJ2-7; the match to TRBD1 covers 7 bases. CDR3 bases: TGTGCCAGCAGCCAAGATCGCTTTTACAGGGGCAGCGAGCAGTACTTC. Translated: CASSQDRFYRGSEQYF. The full variable domain, with the rest looked up from reference TRBV14 and TRBJ2-7, is EAGVTQFPSHSVIEKGQTVTLRCDPISGHDNLYWYRRVMGKEIKFLLHFVKESKQDESGMPNNRFLAERTGGTYSTLKVQPAELEDSGVYFCASSQDRFYRGSEQYFGPGTRLTVT.